The rows below give T cell receptor beta chains drawn from one sample of a study of shared clonotypes between healthy human individuals. Clones were read by immunoSEQ multiplex PCR, and TCRdb kept only the in-frame ones, dropping some. Of roughly 2,500,000 clones in the sample, 93% were seen once. The sample taken for sequencing was naive CD4+ T cells from PBMCs. The receptor set was obtained from a man younger than 35 in good health. Some clones in this sample may be carry-over from other donors' samples. Each CDR3 is given with its conserved first and last residue. Each record gives: clone size, D gene, V gene, J gene, CDR3 protein, CDR3 DNA. A D gene is named only where the DNA matches it firmly. Size values are once, few and many counts, or a class for expanded clones, and some rows have none.

size: .
D: .
V: TRBV30
J: TRBJ1-5
CDR3: CAWAGDSNQPQHF
DNA: TGTGCCTGGGCAGGGGATAGCAATCAGCCCCAGCATTTT

size: .
D: TRBD1
V: TRBV29-1
J: TRBJ2-3
CDR3: CSARSPGQGANTDTQYF
DNA: TGCAGCGCCCGGTCCCCGGGACAGGGGGCGAACACAGATACGCAGTATTTT

size: .
D: .
V: TRBV5-4
J: TRBJ2-2
CDR3: CASSLDRTGELFF
DNA: TGTGCCAGCAGCTTGGACAGAACCGGGGAGCTGTTTTTT

size: .
D: .
V: TRBV29-1
J: TRBJ2-3
CDR3: CSVQGKSTDTQYF
DNA: TGCAGCGTCCAGGGGAAGAGCACAGATACGCAGTATTTT

size: .
D: .
V: TRBV28
J: TRBJ2-7
CDR3: CASSVPGRIYEQYF
DNA: TGTGCCAGCAGTGTCCCGGGACGGATCTACGAGCAGTACTTC

size: .
D: TRBD2
V: TRBV6-6
J: TRBJ2-1
CDR3: CASNNLAGGRDEQFF
DNA: TGTGCCAGCAACAACCTAGCGGGAGGCCGGGATGAGCAGTTCTTC

size: .
D: TRBD1
V: TRBV29-1
J: TRBJ1-1
CDR3: CSVQTGGNTEAFF
DNA: TGCAGCGTCCAGACAGGGGGAAACACTGAAGCTTTCTTT

size: .
D: .
V: TRBV30
J: TRBJ2-3
CDR3: CAWSLGGKDTQYF
DNA: TGTGCCTGGAGTTTGGGTGGAAAAGATACGCAGTATTTT

size: .
D: .
V: TRBV6-1
J: TRBJ2-7
CDR3: CASTATIGEQYF
DNA: TGTGCCAGCACCGCAACTATCGGCGAGCAGTACTTC

size: once
D: TRBD2
V: TRBV9
J: TRBJ2-7
CDR3: CASSVALASGAYEQYF
DNA: TGTGCCAGCAGCGTAGCTCTAGCTAGCGGGGCCTACGAGCAGTACTTC